Listed below are T cell receptor beta chains from one sample, sequenced in a study of CD8 T cells in ankylosing spondylitis. TCRdb re-derived calls from the 5' RACE reads in MiXCR, one entry per CDR3 protein. The data show some 130,000 distinct CDR3 sequences, roughly 15% seen once. The sequenced sample was blood, either unsorted or a sorted T cell fraction (not recorded which). The receptors derive from a male donor with ankylosing spondylitis. Each CDR3 is given with its conserved first and last residue. D genes are given only for firm matches. Expanded clones get a size class; other rows say once, few or many, or leave the size out.

V gene,clone size,J gene,D gene,CDR3 DNA,CDR3 protein
TRBV11-2,.,TRBJ2-5,.,TGTGCCAGCAGCTCACAGGCTTTCCAAGAGACCCAGTACTTC,CASSSQAFQETQYF
TRBV4-1,many,TRBJ2-7,.,TGCGCCAGCAGCCCCCTCAGTGGCAGGGAAATCTACGAGCAGTACTTC,CASSPLSGREIYEQYF
TRBV27,few,TRBJ2-1,.,TGTGCCAGCAGTCCATACCCGATTAGCAATGAGCAGTTCTTC,CASSPYPISNEQFF
TRBV2,.,TRBJ2-7,TRBD1,TGTGCCAGCGGGGACAGACTTACCTACGAGCAGTACTTC,CASGDRLTYEQYF
TRBV27,.,TRBJ2-7,TRBD2,TGTGCCAGCAGTTTAGGACCTAGCGGGAGTGCCTACGAGCAGTACTTC,CASSLGPSGSAYEQYF
TRBV12-3/TRBV12-4,few,TRBJ2-2,TRBD1,TGTGCCAGCAGTCTAGGACAGGGTAGCACCGGGGAGCTGTTTTTT,CASSLGQGSTGELFF
TRBV13,.,TRBJ2-5,TRBD2,TGTGCCAGCAGCCTCGGGGGGGCACTGGAGACCCAGTACTTC,CASSLGGALETQYF
TRBV4-1,few,TRBJ2-1,.,TGCGCCAGCAGCCATCCAGCGGGTTCGGCCGATGAGCAGTTCTTC,CASSHPAGSADEQFF
TRBV30,.,TRBJ2-7,TRBD2,TGTGCCTGGAGTGTCGGCGGGAGCACCTACGAGCAGTACTTC,CAWSVGGSTYEQYF
TRBV18,few,TRBJ2-7,TRBD1,TGTGCCAGCACCTGGGGACAGATCCTACAAGTCAACGAGCAGTACTTC,CASTWGQILQVNEQYF
TRBV27,.,TRBJ1-5,TRBD1,TGTGCCAGCAGACCGGGACAGGGAAACAATCAGCCCCAGCATTTT,CASRPGQGNNQPQHF
TRBV9,few,TRBJ2-1,.,TGTGCCAGCAGCGTAGTAGTAGCACCCTACAATGAGCAGTTCTTC,CASSVVVAPYNEQFF
TRBV27,few,TRBJ1-3,TRBD1,TGTGCCAGCAGTGCGCAGGGGGAGGGAAACACCATATATTTT,CASSAQGEGNTIYF
TRBV19,.,TRBJ2-1,.,TGTGCCAGTAGTCCCACTACTAGGGTACATGAGCAGTTCTTC,CASSPTTRVHEQFF
TRBV27,.,TRBJ1-5,.,TGTGCCAGCCGGGCTGAATGGTATCAGCCCCAGCATTTT,CASRAEWYQPQHF
TRBV12-3/TRBV12-4,.,TRBJ2-7,TRBD1,TGTGCCAGCAGTGCTCCGGGACAGGAACGCGACGAGCAGTACTTC,CASSAPGQERDEQYF
TRBV13,few,TRBJ2-1,.,TGTGCCAGCAGCTCCGCAGCGGGTAGATACAATGAGCAGTTCTTC,CASSSAAGRYNEQFF
TRBV7-9,once,TRBJ1-5,.,TGTGCCAGCACCTTGTGGCCAGGGGCGGGGAGCAATCAGCCCCAGCATTTT,CASTLWPGAGSNQPQHF
TRBV29-1,.,TRBJ2-1,TRBD2,TGCAGCGTTGTGACTAGCGGGATCAATGAGCAGTTCTTC,CSVVTSGINEQFF
TRBV19,.,TRBJ1-1,.,TGTGCCAGTGGATCAGAGACGATGAACACTGAAGCTTTCTTT,CASGSETMNTEAFF
TRBV6-2/TRBV6-3,.,TRBJ2-7,.,TGTGCCAGCAGTTACTCACAGGGCGAGCAGTACTTC,CASSYSQGEQYF
TRBV5-1,.,TRBJ2-7,.,TGCGCCAGCAGCTTGGCCGCCGGTTTAGGTTACGAGCAGTACTTC,CASSLAAGLGYEQYF
TRBV27,few,TRBJ1-1,.,TGTGCCAGCAGTTGGCCAGGGGCCGGGAACACTGAAGCTTTCTTT,CASSWPGAGNTEAFF
TRBV14,few,TRBJ2-7,TRBD1,TGTGCCAGCAGCCAAGGCGCGGACAGGGGAACCTACGAGCAGTACTTC,CASSQGADRGTYEQYF
TRBV20-1,few,TRBJ1-3,TRBD1,TGCAGTGCTAGAGAACAGGGGAGCTCTGGAAACACCATATATTTT,CSAREQGSSGNTIYF
TRBV2,few,TRBJ1-4,.,TGTGCCAGCAGTGAACGGGGCGGCCTACTGTTTTTT,CASSERGGLLFF
TRBV7-2,few,TRBJ2-1,.,TGTGCCAGCAGCCCAAGGACAGTTTACAATGAGCAGTTCTTC,CASSPRTVYNEQFF
TRBV2,few,TRBJ2-5,.,TGTGCCAGCGAGGGGAATGCGGGGGAGACCCAGTACTTC,CASEGNAGETQYF
TRBV2,once,TRBJ2-7,.,TGTGCCAGCAAGGGGGAGGTGTTGAGCTCCTACGAGCAGTACTTC,CASKGEVLSSYEQYF
TRBV7-9,few,TRBJ2-7,.,TGTGCCAGCAGCTCAACCCCCTTTTACGAGCAGTACTTC,CASSSTPFYEQYF
TRBV20-1,few,TRBJ2-7,TRBD2,TGCAGTGCCGATAGCGGGGGAGCCTACGAGCAGTACTTC,CSADSGGAYEQYF
TRBV27,few,TRBJ2-3,TRBD2,TGTGCCAGCAGTTTCTCTAGCGGGAGCACAGATACGCAGTATTTT,CASSFSSGSTDTQYF
TRBV28,few,TRBJ2-1,.,TGTGCCACCAAGAAAGGTGAGCAGTTCTTC,CATKKGEQFF
TRBV7-8,.,TRBJ2-7,TRBD1,TGTGCCAGCAGCCGGGACAGGTCCTACGAGCAGTACTTC,CASSRDRSYEQYF
TRBV15,few,TRBJ2-7,TRBD1,TGTGCCACCAGCCAGAAGAGGACAGGTCTGGCCTACGAGCAGTACTTC,CATSQKRTGLAYEQYF
TRBV9,few,TRBJ2-1,TRBD2,TGTGCCAGTAATCCGGGACTAGCGGGAGGGTTCCACAATGAGCAGTTCTTC,CASNPGLAGGFHNEQFF
TRBV28,.,TRBJ2-5,TRBD1,TGTGCCAGCAGTTCCTACGGGACAGGGATGGAGACCCAGTACTTC,CASSSYGTGMETQYF
TRBV19,few,TRBJ2-3,.,TGTGCCAGTAGTTCTGGAGGAGGGTTCACGCAGTATTTT,CASSSGGGFTQYF
TRBV4-2,.,TRBJ2-7,.,TGTGCCAGCAGCCAAGGAACAGGTTCTCTCGAGCAGTACTTC,CASSQGTGSLEQYF
TRBV27,few,TRBJ1-5,TRBD1,TGTGCCAGCAGTTTGACAGGGATCCAGCCCCAGCATTTT,CASSLTGIQPQHF
TRBV12-3/TRBV12-4,few,TRBJ1-2,.,TGTGCCAGCAGTTTAGTCGGGGGGGATGGCTACACCTTC,CASSLVGGDGYTF
TRBV4-2,.,TRBJ2-1,.,TGTGCCAGCAGCCAAGGGTGGGAGCAGTTCTTC,CASSQGWEQFF
TRBV28,.,TRBJ2-5,.,TGTGCCAGCCGGGACATACAAGAGACCCAGTACTTC,CASRDIQETQYF
TRBV29-1,.,TRBJ2-5,.,TGCAGCGTTGACGGGATTCATGTGGCCCAGTACTTC,CSVDGIHVAQYF
TRBV20-1,.,TRBJ2-2,.,TGCAGTGCTAGAGATTTGAGGGCCGGGGAGCTGTTTTTT,CSARDLRAGELFF
TRBV29-1,many,TRBJ2-2,.,TGCAGCGTAGAGAGGGATGCGAACACCGGGGAGCTGTTTTTT,CSVERDANTGELFF
TRBV29-1,few,TRBJ1-2,.,TGCAGCGTTGAATCCTGGGGGCAGGGGAGCTATGGCTACACCTTC,CSVESWGQGSYGYTF
TRBV27,few,TRBJ1-3,.,TGTGCCAGCAGTTTACGCGGCAGCGGAAACACCATATATTTT,CASSLRGSGNTIYF
TRBV4-1,once,TRBJ2-3,TRBD2,TGCGCCAGCAGCCAAGACCCGGGACTAGGCACAGATACGCAGTATTTT,CASSQDPGLGTDTQYF
TRBV20-1,.,TRBJ2-5,TRBD2,TGCAGTGCTAGAAGGACTAGCGGGAGTTCAGAGACCCAGTACTTC,CSARRTSGSSETQYF
TRBV20-1,.,TRBJ2-7,.,TGCAGTGGATTCCCAATGACGAGCGAGCAGTACTTC,CSGFPMTSEQYF
TRBV7-2,.,TRBJ2-3,.,TGTGCCAGCAGCCCCCTAGAGGATACGCAGTATTTT,CASSPLEDTQYF